This T cell receptor beta chain was retrieved from a study of control samples from healthy donors and cancer patients. This clone was detected only a few times. Assay: immunoSEQ multiplex PCR; the TCRdb copy retains only in-frame clones and omits some. The sample lists approximately 70,000 clones; approximately 88% were seen once. The V gene end was trimmed by 5 bases and the J gene end by 7 bases; junction bases not matched to a gene: 6. The CDR3 loop spans 14 amino acids. CDR1 and CDR2 from the germline V gene are MNHNY and SVGAGI (reference sequence). The TCR sequence derives from a middle-aged man in good health. The rearrangement uses TRBV6-6 and TRBJ1-5, with 9 nucleotides matching TRBD1. The source material was blood. CDR3 protein: CASSATGGGQPQHF. CDR3 sequence (DNA): TGTGCCAGCAGTGCGACAGGGGGAGGGCAGCCCCAGCATTTT.